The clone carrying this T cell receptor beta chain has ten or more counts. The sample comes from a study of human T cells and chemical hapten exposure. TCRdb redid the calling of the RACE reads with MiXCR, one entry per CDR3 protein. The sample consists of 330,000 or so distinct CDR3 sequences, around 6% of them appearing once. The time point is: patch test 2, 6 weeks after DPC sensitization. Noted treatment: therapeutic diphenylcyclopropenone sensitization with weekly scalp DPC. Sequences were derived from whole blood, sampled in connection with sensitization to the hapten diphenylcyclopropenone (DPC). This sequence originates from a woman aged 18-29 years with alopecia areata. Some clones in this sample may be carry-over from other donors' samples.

This CDR3 is CASSKPPPTEAFF. As DNA, the CDR3 is TGTGCCAGCAGTAAACCTCCGCCCACTGAAGCTTTCTTT. The chain is built from TRBV6-6 and TRBJ1-1; D call uncertain. CDR3 size: 13 residues. Germline lookup yields CDR1 MNHNY and CDR2 SVGAGI (reference sequence). V shed 5 bases and J shed 4 bases, with 11 bases lying between them.